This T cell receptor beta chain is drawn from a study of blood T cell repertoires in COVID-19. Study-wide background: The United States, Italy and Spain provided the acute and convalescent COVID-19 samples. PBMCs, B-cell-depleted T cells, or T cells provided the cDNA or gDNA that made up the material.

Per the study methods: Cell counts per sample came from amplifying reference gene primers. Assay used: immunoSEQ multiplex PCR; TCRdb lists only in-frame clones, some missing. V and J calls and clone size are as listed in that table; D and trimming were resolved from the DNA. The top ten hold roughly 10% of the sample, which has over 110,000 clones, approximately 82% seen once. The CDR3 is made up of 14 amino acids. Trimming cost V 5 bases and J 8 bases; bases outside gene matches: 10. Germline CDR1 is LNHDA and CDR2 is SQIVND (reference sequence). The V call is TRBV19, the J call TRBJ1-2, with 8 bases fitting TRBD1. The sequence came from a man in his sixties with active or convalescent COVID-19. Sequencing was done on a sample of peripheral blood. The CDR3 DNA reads TGTGCCAGTAGTCCCTCAGGGGGCGGAGGAGGCTACACCTTC. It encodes CASSPSGGGGGYTF.